These 3 T cell receptor beta chains came from one sample sequenced in a study of cytomegalovirus exposure and HLA in healthy donors. Generated by immunoSEQ multiplex PCR, the TCRdb table keeps only in-frame clones and is missing some. The table includes roughly 71,000 clones, less than 95% detected once. What was sequenced was PBMCs. The receptors here all came from a woman aged 18-35 years in good health and CMV-seronegative.

The gene calls are TRBV7-3 and TRBJ1-1; 7 bases are a match to TRBD1. Germline CDR1 reads SGHTA; CDR2 reads FQGTGA. The CDR3 is 14 residues long. V lost 5 bases to trimming and J lost 1 base; unmatched junction nucleotides: 4. CDR3 DNA: TGTGCCAGCAGCCCACAGGGGAGGAACACTGAAGCTTTCTTT. The encoded protein is CASSPQGRNTEAFF. Full variable domain (outside the CDR3, taken from reference TRBV7-3 and TRBJ1-1): GAGVSQTPSNKVTEKGKYVELRCDPISGHTALYWYRQSLGQGPEFLIYFQGTGAADDSGLPNDRFFAVRPEGSVSTLKIQRTERGDSAVYLCASSPQGRNTEAFFGQGTRLTVV.

This CDR3 reads CSVATGTGDLQPQHF. The DNA of the CDR3 is TGCAGCGTGGCTACCGGGACAGGGGATCTTCAGCCCCAGCATTTT. V gene TRBV29-1 combines with J gene TRBJ1-5; TRBD1 aligns across 10 bases. The CDR3 consists of 15 residues. The germline gives CDR1 SQVTM, CDR2 ANQGSEA. Losses at the gene ends were 6 bases for V and 6 bases for J; bases not matched to a gene: 11.

The chain joins TRBV5-4 to TRBJ1-1; D is possibly TRBD1 (6 bases). The V gene lost 4 bases and the J gene lost 4 bases, with 11 bases spanning the gap. The germline gives CDR1 SGHNT, CDR2 YYREEE (reference sequence). The CDR3 runs to 13 residues. The CDR3 region has the DNA TGTGCCAGCAGCGTAGGGGGGGGCACTGAAGCTTTCTTT. It encodes CASSVGGGTEAFF.